These 7 T cell receptor beta chains originate from one sample sequenced in a study of blood T cell repertoires in COVID-19. Here immunoSEQ multiplex PCR was the method, and the copy in TCRdb shows in-frame clones only, minus some. The top ten hold about 4.3% of the sample, which has approximately 210,000 clones, around 82% seen once. The sequenced sample consisted of PBMCs or T cells enriched from blood (not recorded which). Source of these receptors: a man between 25 and 39 years old with acute COVID-19.

This chain connects TRBV7-9 to TRBJ1-3, with D unclear. The germline V gene encodes CDR1 SEHNR and CDR2 FQNEAQ (reference sequence). The CDR3 runs to 13 residues. V gave up 5 bases and J gave up 9 bases, with 14 bases separating them. CDR3 sequence: CASSPPSSGTIYF. The CDR3 nucleotides are TGTGCCAGCAGCCCCCCCAGCAGCGGCACCATATATTTT.

V and J are TRBV5-4 and TRBJ1-2; unclear D gene. There are 13 residues in the CDR3. The V gene's germline CDR1 is SGHNT and CDR2 YYREEE (reference sequence). Trimming shortened V by 4 bases and J by 3 bases, and 10 bases separated the two germline ends. Here the CDR3 DNA reads TGTGCCAGCAGCCTGGTCGGGTACTATGGCTACACCTTC. Residues: CASSLVGYYGYTF.

This chain joins TRBV29-1 and TRBJ2-2; maybe TRBD2 (6 bases). Per germline, CDR1 SQVTM and CDR2 ANQGSEA. V was cut by 4 bases and J by 1 base, with 10 bases left in between. The CDR3 extends over 14 amino acids. The CDR3 loop is CSVARGLNTGELFF. The CDR3, as DNA: TGCAGCGTTGCGCGGGGTTTGAACACCGGGGAGCTGTTTTTT.

The chain couples TRBV10-3 to TRBJ2-3; D gene uncertain. The CDR3 has 13 amino acids. Germline V gene data show CDR1 as ENHRY and CDR2 as SYGVKD. Trimming cost V 7 bases and J 0 bases, with 8 bases left between them. The CDR3 DNA follows: TGTGCCATCACTGGCCGAAGCACAGATACGCAGTATTTT. It is translated as CAITGRSTDTQYF.

This clone was seen at least ten times. The genes are TRBV6-1 and TRBJ2-7, with 11 bases that match TRBD2. CDR3 length equals 14 residues. Per germline, CDR1 MNHNS and CDR2 SASEGT. The V segment lost 2 bases and the J segment 4 bases; nucleotides outside the gene matches: 1. The CDR3 DNA sequence: TGTGCCAGCAGTGAAACTAGCGGGGGTTACGAGCAGTACTTC. Translation: CASSETSGGYEQYF.

This clone was recorded only once. The chain has TRBV6-5 and TRBJ1-6, with TRBD1 matching over 8 bases. CDR1 and CDR2 (germline): MNHEY, SVGAGI. Trimming removed 6 bases from V and 10 bases from J; junction bases left unmatched: 5. This CDR3 is 13 amino acids long. The CDR3 is CASRTGEGSPLHF. The CDR3 DNA is TGTGCCAGCAGGACAGGGGAGGGATCACCCCTCCACTTT.

This chain joins TRBV6-5 and TRBJ2-5; unclear D gene. Germline lookup yields CDR1 MNHEY and CDR2 SVGAGI. CDR3 length: 13 residues. V was shortened by 5 bases and J by 2 bases, with 9 bases between the two germline ends. CDR3 region: CASSPSEQETQYF. CDR3 nucleotide sequence: TGTGCCAGCAGTCCCTCCGAGCAAGAGACCCAGTACTTC.